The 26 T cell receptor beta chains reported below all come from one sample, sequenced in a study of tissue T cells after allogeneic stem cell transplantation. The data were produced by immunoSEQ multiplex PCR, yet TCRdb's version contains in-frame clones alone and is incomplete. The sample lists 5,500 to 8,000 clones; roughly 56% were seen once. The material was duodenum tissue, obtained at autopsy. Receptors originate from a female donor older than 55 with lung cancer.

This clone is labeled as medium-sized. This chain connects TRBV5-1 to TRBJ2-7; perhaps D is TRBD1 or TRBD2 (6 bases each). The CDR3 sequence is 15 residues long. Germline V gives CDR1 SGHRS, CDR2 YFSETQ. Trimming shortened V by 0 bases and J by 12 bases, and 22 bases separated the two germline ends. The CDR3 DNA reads TGCGCCAGCAGCTTGGGGGACTTGACAGGTCCCCAGGGGTACTTC. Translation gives CASSLGDLTGPQGYF.

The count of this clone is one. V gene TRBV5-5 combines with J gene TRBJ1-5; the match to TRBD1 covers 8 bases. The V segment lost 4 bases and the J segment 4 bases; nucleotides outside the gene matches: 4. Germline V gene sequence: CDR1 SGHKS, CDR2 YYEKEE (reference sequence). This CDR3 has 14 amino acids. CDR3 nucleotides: TGTGCCAGCAGCGGTAGACAGGGGAATCAGCCCCAGCATTTT. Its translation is CASSGRQGNQPQHF.

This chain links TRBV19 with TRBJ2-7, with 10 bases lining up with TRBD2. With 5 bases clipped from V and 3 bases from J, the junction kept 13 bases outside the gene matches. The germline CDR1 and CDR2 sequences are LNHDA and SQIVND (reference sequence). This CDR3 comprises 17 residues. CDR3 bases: TGTGCCAGTAGTTTCAAAGGCGCTAGCGGGGGAAACTACGAGCAGTACTTC. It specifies CASSFKGASGGNYEQYF. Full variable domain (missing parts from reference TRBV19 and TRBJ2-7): DGGITQSPKYLFRKEGQNVTLSCEQNLNHDAMYWYRQDPGQGLRLIYYSQIVNDFQKGDIAEGYSVSREKKESFPLTVTSAQKNPTAFYLCASSFKGASGGNYEQYFGPGTRLTVT.

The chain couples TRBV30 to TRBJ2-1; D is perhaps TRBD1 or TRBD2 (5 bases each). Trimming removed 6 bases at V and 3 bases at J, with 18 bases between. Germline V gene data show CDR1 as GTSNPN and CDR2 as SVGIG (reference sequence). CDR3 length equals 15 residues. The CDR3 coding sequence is TGTGCCTGTGGGGTCCCACGTGGGGGCTACAATGAGCAGTTCTTC. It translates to CACGVPRGGYNEQFF.

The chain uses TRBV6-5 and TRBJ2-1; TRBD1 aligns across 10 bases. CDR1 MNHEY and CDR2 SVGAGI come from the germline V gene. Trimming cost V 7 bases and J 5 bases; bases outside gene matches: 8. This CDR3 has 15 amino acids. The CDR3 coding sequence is TGTGCCAGCAAAAGGGGACAGGGGACTAACAATGAGCAGTTCTTC. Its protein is CASKRGQGTNNEQFF.

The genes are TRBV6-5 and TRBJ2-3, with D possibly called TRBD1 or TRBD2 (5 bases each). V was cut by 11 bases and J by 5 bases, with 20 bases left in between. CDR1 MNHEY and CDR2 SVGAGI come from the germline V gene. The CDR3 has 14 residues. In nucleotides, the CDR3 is TGTGCCGCTGCCTGGGGGAGTTCGAAAGATACGCAGTATTTT. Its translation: CAAAWGSSKDTQYF.

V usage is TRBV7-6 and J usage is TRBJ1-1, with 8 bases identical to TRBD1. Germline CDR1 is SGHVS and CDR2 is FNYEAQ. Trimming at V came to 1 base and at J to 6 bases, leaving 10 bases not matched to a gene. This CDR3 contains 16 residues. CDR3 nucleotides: TGTGCCAGCAGCTTAGAGGCAGGGGGCGGTTTCGCTGAAGCTTTCTTT. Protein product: CASSLEAGGGFAEAFF.

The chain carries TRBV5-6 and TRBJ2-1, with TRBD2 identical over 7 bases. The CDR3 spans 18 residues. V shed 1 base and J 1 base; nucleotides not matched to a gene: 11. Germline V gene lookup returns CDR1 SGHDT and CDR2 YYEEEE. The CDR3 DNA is TGTGCCAGCAGCTTGTTGAAGTTGGCCGGGGGGTCCTACAATGAGCAGTTCTTC. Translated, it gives CASSLLKLAGGSYNEQFF. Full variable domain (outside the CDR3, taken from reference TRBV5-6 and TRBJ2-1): DAGVTQSPTHLIKTRGQQVTLRCSPKSGHDTVSWYQQALGQGPQFIFQYYEEEERQRGNFPDRFSGHQFPNYSSELNVNALLLGDSALYLCASSLLKLAGGSYNEQFFGPGTRLTVL.

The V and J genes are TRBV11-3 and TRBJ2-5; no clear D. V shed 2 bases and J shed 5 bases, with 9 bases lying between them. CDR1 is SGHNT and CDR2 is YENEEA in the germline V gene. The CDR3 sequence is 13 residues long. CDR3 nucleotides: TGTGCCAGCAGCTTACTGGGAATCGAGACCCAGTACTTC. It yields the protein CASSLLGIETQYF.

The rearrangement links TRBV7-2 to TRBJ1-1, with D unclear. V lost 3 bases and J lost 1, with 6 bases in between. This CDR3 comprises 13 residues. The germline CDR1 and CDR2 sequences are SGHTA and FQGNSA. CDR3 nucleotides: TGTGCCAGCAGCTTTGCCAAGAACACTGAAGCTTTCTTT. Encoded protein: CASSFAKNTEAFF.

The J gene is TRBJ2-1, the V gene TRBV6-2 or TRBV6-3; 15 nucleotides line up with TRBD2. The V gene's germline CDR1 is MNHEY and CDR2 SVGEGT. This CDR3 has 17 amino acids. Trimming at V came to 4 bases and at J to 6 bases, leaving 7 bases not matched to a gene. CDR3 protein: CASSSPGLAGGLNEQFF. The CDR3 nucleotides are TGTGCCAGCAGTTCGCCGGGACTAGCGGGGGGACTCAATGAGCAGTTCTTC.

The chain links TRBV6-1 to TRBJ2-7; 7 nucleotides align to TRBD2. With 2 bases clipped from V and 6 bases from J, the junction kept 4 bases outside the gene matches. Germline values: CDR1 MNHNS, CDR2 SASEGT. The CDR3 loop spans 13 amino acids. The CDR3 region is CASSETGGPEQYF. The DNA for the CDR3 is TGTGCCAGCAGTGAAACGGGGGGACCCGAGCAGTACTTC.

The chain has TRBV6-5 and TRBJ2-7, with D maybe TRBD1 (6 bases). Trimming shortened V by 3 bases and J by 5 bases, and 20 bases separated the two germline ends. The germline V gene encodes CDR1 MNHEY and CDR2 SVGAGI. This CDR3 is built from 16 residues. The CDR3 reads CASSYPAGGGPNEQYF. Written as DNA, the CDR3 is TGTGCCAGCAGTTATCCGGCGGGTGGGGGCCCCAACGAGCAGTACTTC.

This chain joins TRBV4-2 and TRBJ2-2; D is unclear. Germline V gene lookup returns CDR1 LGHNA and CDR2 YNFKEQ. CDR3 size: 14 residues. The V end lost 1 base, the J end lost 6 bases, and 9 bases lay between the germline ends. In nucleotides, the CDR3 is TGTGCCAGCAGCCAAGGCGACATCGCCGGGGAGCTGTTTTTT. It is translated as CASSQGDIAGELFF.

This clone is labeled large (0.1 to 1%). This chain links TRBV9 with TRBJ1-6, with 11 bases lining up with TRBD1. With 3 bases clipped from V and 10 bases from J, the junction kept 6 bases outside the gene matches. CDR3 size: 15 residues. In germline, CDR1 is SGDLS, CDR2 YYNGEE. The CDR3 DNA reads TGTGCCAGCAGCGGGACAGGGGGCGCGGAATCACCCCTCCACTTT. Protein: CASSGTGGAESPLHF.

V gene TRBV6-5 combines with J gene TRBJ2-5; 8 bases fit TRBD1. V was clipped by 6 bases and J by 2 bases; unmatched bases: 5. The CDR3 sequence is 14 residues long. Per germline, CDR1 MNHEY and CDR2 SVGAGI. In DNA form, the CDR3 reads TGTGCCAGCAGCCCCGGGACAGGTCAAGAGACCCAGTACTTC. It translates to CASSPGTGQETQYF.

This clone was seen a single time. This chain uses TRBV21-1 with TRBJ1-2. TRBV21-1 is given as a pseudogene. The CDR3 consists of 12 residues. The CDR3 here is CALLGPDYGYTF. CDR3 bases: TGTGCCCTCTTGGGACCTGACTATGGCTACACCTTC.

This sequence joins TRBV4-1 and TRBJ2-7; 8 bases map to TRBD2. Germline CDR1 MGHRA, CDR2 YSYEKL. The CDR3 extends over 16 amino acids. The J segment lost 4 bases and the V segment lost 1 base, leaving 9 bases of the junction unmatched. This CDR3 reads CASSQVAGLVSYEQYF. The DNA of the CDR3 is TGCGCCAGCAGCCAAGTAGCGGGGCTTGTTTCTTACGAGCAGTACTTC.

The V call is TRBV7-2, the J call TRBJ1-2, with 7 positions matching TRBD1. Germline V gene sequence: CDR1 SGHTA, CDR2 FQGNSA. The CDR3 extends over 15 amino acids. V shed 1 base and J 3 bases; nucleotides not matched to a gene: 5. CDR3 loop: CASSLVGRGDYGYTF. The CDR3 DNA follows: TGTGCCAGCAGCTTAGTAGGCAGGGGGGACTATGGCTACACCTTC.

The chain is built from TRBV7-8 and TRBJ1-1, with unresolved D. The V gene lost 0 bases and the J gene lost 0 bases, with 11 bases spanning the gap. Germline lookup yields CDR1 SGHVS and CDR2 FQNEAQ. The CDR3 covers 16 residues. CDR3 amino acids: CASSLASPTMNTEAFF. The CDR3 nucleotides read TGTGCCAGCAGCTTAGCGAGTCCTACAATGAACACTGAAGCTTTCTTT.

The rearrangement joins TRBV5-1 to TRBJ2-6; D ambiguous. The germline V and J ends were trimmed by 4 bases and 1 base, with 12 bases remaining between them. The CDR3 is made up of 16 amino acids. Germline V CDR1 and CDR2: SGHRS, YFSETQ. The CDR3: CASSKGTNSGANVLTF. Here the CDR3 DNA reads TGCGCCAGCAGCAAAGGAACGAATTCTGGGGCCAACGTCCTGACTTTC.

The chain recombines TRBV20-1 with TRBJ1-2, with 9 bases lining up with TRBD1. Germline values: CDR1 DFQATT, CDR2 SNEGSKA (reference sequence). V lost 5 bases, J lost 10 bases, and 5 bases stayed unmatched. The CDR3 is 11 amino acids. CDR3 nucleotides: TGCAGTGCTGGGGACAGGGAAGACTACACCTTC. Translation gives CSAGDREDYTF.

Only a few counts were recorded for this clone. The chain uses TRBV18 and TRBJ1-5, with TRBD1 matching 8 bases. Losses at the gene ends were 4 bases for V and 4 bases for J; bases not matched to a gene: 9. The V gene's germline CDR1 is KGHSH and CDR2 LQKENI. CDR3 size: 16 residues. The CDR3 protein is CASSLTRQGTNQPQHF. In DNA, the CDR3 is TGTGCCAGCTCACTTACAAGACAGGGGACTAATCAGCCCCAGCATTTT. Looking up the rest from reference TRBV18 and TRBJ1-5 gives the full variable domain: NAGVMQNPRHLVRRRGQEARLRCSPMKGHSHVYWYRQLPEEGLKFMVYLQKENIIDESGMPKERFSAEFPKEGPSILRIQQVVRGDSAAYFCASSLTRQGTNQPQHFGDGTRLSIL.

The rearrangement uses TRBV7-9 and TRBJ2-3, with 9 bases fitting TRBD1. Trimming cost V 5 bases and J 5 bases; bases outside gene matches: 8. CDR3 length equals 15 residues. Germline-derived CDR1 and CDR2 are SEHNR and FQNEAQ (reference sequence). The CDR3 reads CASSPRTGVRDTQYF. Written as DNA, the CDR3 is TGTGCCAGCAGCCCCCGGACAGGGGTGAGAGATACGCAGTATTTT.

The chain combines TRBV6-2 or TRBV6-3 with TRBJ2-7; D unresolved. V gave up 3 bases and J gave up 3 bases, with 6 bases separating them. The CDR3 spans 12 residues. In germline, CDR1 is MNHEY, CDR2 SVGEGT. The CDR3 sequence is CASSYGLYEQYF. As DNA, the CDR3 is TGTGCCAGCAGTTATGGGCTCTACGAGCAGTACTTC.

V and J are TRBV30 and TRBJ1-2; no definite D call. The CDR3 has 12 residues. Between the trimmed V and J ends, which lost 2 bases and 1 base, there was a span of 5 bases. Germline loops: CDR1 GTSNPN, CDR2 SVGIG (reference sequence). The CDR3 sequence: CAWSFDNYGYTF. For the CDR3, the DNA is TGTGCCTGGAGTTTCGATAACTATGGCTACACCTTC.